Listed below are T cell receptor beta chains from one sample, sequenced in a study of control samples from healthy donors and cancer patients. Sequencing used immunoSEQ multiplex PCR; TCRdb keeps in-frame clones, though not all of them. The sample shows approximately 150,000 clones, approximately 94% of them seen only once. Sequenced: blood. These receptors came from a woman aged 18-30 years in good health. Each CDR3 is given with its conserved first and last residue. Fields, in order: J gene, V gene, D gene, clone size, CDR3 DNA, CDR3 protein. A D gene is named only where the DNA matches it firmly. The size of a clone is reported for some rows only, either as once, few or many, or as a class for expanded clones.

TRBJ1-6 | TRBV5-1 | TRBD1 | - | TGCGCCAGCAGCCCAGGACAGGATAATTCACCCCTCCACTTT | CASSPGQDNSPLHF
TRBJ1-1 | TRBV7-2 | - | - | TGTGCCAGCAGCCCCCAGGGAAGACGTAACACTGAAGCTTTCTTT | CASSPQGRRNTEAFF
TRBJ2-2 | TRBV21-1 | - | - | TGTGCCAGCAGCAATCCGGGAGGGCCTATAAACACCGGGGAGCTGTTTTTT | CASSNPGGPINTGELFF
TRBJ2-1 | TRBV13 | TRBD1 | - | TGTGCCAGCAGCCTTCGCCCGACAGGGTTGGATGAGCAGTTCTTC | CASSLRPTGLDEQFF
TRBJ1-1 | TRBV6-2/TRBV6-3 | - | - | TGTGCCAGCAGTGCCGCAGGGACCACTGAAGCTTTCTTT | CASSAAGTTEAFF
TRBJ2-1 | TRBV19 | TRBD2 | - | TGTGCCAGCCGCGGGACTAGCGGGAGGTGGGAGCAGTTCTTC | CASRGTSGRWEQFF
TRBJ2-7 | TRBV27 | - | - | TGTGCCAGCAGTCCCCAGATCTCTCTCCCCTACGAGCAGTACTTC | CASSPQISLPYEQYF
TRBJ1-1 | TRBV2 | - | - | TGTGCCAGCAGTGATAAACCCGATCGTCGAGCTTTCTTT | CASSDKPDRRAFF
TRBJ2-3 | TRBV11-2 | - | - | TGTGCCAGCAGCTTCTCCGGGACCTCCACAGATACGCAGTATTTT | CASSFSGTSTDTQYF
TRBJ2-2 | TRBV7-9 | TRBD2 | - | TGTGCCAGCAGCTTCTTTAGCGGGAGCGCGGGCACCGGGGAGCTGTTTTTT | CASSFFSGSAGTGELFF
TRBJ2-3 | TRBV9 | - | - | TGTGCCAGCAGCGCTTGGGCCCATCGGAAGGAGACAGATACGCAGTATTTT | CASSAWAHRKETDTQYF
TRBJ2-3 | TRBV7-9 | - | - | TGTGCCAGCAGCCGTATACGGGCCGGGGGAAACACAGATACGCAGTATTTT | CASSRIRAGGNTDTQYF
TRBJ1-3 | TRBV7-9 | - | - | TGTGCCAGCAGCTTAAGGGAGGGCAGGGTAGGACTGTCTGGAAACACCATATATTTT | CASSLREGRVGLSGNTIYF
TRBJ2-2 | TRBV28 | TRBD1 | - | TGTGCCAGCAGATCTACAGGGGTCAACACCGGGGAGCTGTTTTTT | CASRSTGVNTGELFF
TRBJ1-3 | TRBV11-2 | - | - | TGTGCCAGCAGCTTAGGAGGGGATCCTGGAAACACCATATATTTT | CASSLGGDPGNTIYF
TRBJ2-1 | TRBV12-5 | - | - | TGTGCTAGGAGTCCAAATGAGCAGTTCTTC | CARSPNEQFF
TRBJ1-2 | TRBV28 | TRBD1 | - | TGTGCCAGCAGCGGGGGACAGGGGGCAAATGGCTACACCTTC | CASSGGQGANGYTF
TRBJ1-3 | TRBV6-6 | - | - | TGTGCCAGCAGTTACTCGGGGGGAGGTGGAAACACCATATATTTT | CASSYSGGGGNTIYF
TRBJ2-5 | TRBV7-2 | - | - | TGTGCCAGCAGCCGGGACTTTGAGGAGACCCAGTACTTC | CASSRDFEETQYF
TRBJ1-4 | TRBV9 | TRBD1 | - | TGTGCCAGCAGCGTAGCAGGGGGCGGTGAAAAACTGTTTTTT | CASSVAGGGEKLFF
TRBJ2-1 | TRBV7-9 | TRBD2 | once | TGTGCCAGCAGCCCCTCCCCAGAATGGCGGGGGGGCCTAGGGAATGAGCAGTTCTTC | CASSPSPEWRGGLGNEQFF
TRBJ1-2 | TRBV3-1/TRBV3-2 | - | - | TGTGCCAGCAGCCCGGGGGCCCTGTCAGGCGGCTACACCTTC | CASSPGALSGGYTF
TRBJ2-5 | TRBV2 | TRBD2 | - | TGTGCCAGCACGAGGGGGGTGGTAGCGGGAGGGGAGACCCAGTACTTC | CASTRGVVAGGETQYF
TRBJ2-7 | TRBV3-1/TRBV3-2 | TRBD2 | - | TGTGCCAGCAGCCCAGGGACTATCTCAGACGAGCAGTACTTC | CASSPGTISDEQYF
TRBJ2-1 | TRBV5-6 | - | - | TGTGCCAGCAGGCATGGACGGTTCCTTTACAATGAGCAGTTCTTC | CASRHGRFLYNEQFF
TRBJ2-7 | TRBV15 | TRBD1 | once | TGTGCCACCAGCAGAGGTCCCCGGACAGGGGAAACCTACGAGCAGTACTTC | CATSRGPRTGETYEQYF
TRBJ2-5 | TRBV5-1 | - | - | TGCGCCAGCAGGGCTAGTCAAGAGACCCAGTACTTC | CASRASQETQYF
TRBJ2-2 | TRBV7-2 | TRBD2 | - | TGTGCCAGCAGCTTCGGGGGGGCAGACACCGGGGAGCTGTTTTTT | CASSFGGADTGELFF
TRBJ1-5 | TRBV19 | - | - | TGTGCCAGTACCCTGGGGAGCAATCAGCCCCAGCATTTT | CASTLGSNQPQHF
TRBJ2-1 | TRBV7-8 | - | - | TGTGCCAGCAGCCTAAGGTTTGGCTATGAGCAGTTCTTC | CASSLRFGYEQFF
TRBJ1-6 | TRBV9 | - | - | TGTGCCAGCAGCGTAGCTCCCGGGCCTTATAATTCACCCCTCCACTTT | CASSVAPGPYNSPLHF
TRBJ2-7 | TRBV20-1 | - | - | TGCAGTGCGCCAGGGGCCTACGAGCAGTACTTC | CSAPGAYEQYF
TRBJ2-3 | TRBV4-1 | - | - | TGCGCCAGCAGCCAAGACAGTGGCCTTGGAGATACGCAGTATTTT | CASSQDSGLGDTQYF
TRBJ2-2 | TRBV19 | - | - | TGTGCCAGTAGTATGACAGGGGCAGCGGGAGTCACCGGGGAGCTGTTTTTT | CASSMTGAAGVTGELFF
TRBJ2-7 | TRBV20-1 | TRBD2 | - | TGCAGTGCTAGTTGGGGGGAGGGAATCGAGCAGTACTTC | CSASWGEGIEQYF
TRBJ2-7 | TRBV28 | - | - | TGTGCCAGCAGCCGAGGGGGGCAGCTAATCTACGAGCAGTACTTC | CASSRGGQLIYEQYF
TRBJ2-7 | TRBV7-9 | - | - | TGTGCCAGCAGCTTAATCGGCGGGTCCTACGAGCAGTACTTC | CASSLIGGSYEQYF
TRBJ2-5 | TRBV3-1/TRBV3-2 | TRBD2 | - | TGTGCCAGCAGCCGGGAGGGCGGGGGGACTCAAGAGACCCAGTACTTC | CASSREGGGTQETQYF
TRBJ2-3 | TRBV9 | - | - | TGTGCCAGCAGCGTAGGACGGCGGGGGCGCACAGATACGCAGTATTTT | CASSVGRRGRTDTQYF
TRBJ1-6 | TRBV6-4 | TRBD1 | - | TGTGCCAGCAGCAAGGACAGGACAGACAATTCACCCCTCCACTTT | CASSKDRTDNSPLHF
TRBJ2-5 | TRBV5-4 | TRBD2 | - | TGTGCCAGCAGCATGGGGGGGACTAGCGGGAGTCGGGAGACCCAGTACTTC | CASSMGGTSGSRETQYF
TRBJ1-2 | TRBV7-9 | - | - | TGTGCCAGCAGCTTAGAAGGGCACGGCTACACCTTC | CASSLEGHGYTF
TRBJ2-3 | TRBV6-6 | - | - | TGTGCCAGCGGGTCCGGAGGGGGCGAGGTGGATACGCAGTATTTT | CASGSGGGEVDTQYF
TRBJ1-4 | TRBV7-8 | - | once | TGTGCCAGCAGCTTACTAGCTCCTAATGAAAAACTGTTTTTT | CASSLLAPNEKLFF
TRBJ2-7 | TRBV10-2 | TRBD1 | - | TGCGCCAGCAGTGAGATGAGACAGGGGTCCGCCTACGAGCAGTACTTC | CASSEMRQGSAYEQYF
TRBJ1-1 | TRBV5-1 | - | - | TGCGCCAGCAGCTTTGAGGGGCGGGGGACTGAAGCTTTCTTT | CASSFEGRGTEAFF
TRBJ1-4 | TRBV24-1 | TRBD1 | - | TGTGCCACCAGTGACCATAGACAGGGGGAAGGAAAACTGTTTTTT | CATSDHRQGEGKLFF
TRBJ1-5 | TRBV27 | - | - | TGTGCCAGCAGTTCCGGGACCCCGGGTCAGCCCCAGCATTTT | CASSSGTPGQPQHF
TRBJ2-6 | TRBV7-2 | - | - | TGTGCCAGCAGCCCTTCAGTGGGGGCCAACGTCCTGACTTTC | CASSPSVGANVLTF
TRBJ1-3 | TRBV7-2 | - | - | TGTGCCAGCAGCCAGAGCCAAGTGGAAAACACCATATATTTT | CASSQSQVENTIYF
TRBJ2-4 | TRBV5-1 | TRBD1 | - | TGCGCCAGCAGCTGGACAGGGGCCAAAAACATTCAGTACTTC | CASSWTGAKNIQYF
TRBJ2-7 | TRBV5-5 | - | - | TGTGCCAGCAGCTTGGATACCGAGCAGTACTTC | CASSLDTEQYF
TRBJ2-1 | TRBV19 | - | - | TGTGCCAGTAGTATAGAGCCGGGCCTTAGAAAGCAGTTCTTC | CASSIEPGLRKQFF
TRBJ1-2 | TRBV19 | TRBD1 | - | TGTGCCAGTAGTATTCCGGGACAGCCTCTGGGCTACACCTTC | CASSIPGQPLGYTF
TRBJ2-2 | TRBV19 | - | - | TGTGCCAGTAGTTTCACCGGGACCGAGACCGGGGAGCTGTTTTTT | CASSFTGTETGELFF